Sequencing of this T cell receptor beta chain was carried out in a study of identical twins. Overall study findings and caveats: Insertions were reduced in abundant cord blood beta clonotypes but not in memory repertoires. With beta out-of-frame sequences, excess sharing by twins was weaker.

MiXCR, run by TCRdb on the 5' RACE reads, gives a single entry per CDR3 protein. The sample comprises more than 250,000 distinct CDR3 sequences, approximately 8% of which are singletons, and less than 2.5% rests with the top ten. Comments on this clonotype: Antigen: not known.

In addition, the sample was reused for a study of yellow fever vaccine responses in identical twins. That report notes: Twins' T cell vaccine responses reportedly looked partly convergent, partly personalized.

The specimen sequenced was memory (CD45RO+) T cells sorted from blood. The sequence was collected from a woman between 18 and 29 years old in good health.

CDR3: CASSQGRARDNEQFF. The CDR3 DNA reads as TGTGCCAGCAGCCAAGGACGGGCGCGGGACAATGAGCAGTTCTTC. The V and J genes are TRBV3-1 and TRBJ2-1; D is perhaps TRBD2 (5 bases). This CDR3 is 15 amino acids long. CDR1 is LGHDT and CDR2 is YNNKEL in the germline V gene (reference sequence). Trimming pared 1 base from V and 5 bases from J, leaving 12 bases between.